Below, 3 T cell receptor beta chains from the same sample are listed, as sequenced in a study of cytomegalovirus exposure and HLA in healthy donors. PCR involved 60 Vbeta and 13 Jbeta primers. Produced via immunoSEQ multiplex PCR; TCRdb's table is partial and in-frame only. The profile covers nearly 95,000 clones, with 79% appearing a single time and about 3.8% taken by the ten largest. Sequencing used PBMCs. The source of these receptors is a woman aged 40 to 50 in good health and CMV-seronegative.

This chain uses TRBV9 with TRBJ2-7, with 11 bases lining up with TRBD1. CDR1 and CDR2 (germline): SGDLS, YYNGEE. The V segment lost 2 bases and the J segment 1 base; nucleotides outside the gene matches: 2. The length of the CDR3 is 15 residues. CDR3 bases: TGTGCCAGCAGCGTGGGACAGGGGGTGTCCTACGAGCAGTACTTC. Protein: CASSVGQGVSYEQYF.

The chain uses TRBV7-9 and TRBJ2-7; possible D gene TRBD1, 5 bases. Trimming removed 1 base from V and 0 bases from J, with 16 bases in between. Germline V lookup: CDR1 SEHNR, CDR2 FQNEAQ (reference sequence). This CDR3 contains 17 residues. The CDR3 is CASSLVIAGPLSYEQYF. CDR3 bases: TGTGCCAGCAGCTTAGTGATCGCAGGGCCCCTCTCCTACGAGCAGTACTTC.

With respect to this clone: A clone one base away is much larger, so this may be a read error. V gene TRBV5-5 combines with J gene TRBJ1-2, with TRBD1 matching 8 bases. Per the germline V gene, CDR1 is SGHKS and CDR2 is YYEKEE (reference sequence). V was clipped by 4 bases and J by 4 bases; unmatched bases: 3. The CDR3 covers 13 residues. CDR3 DNA sequence: TGTGCCAGCAGCCCGGACAGGGTCTATGGCTACACCTTC. This gives the protein CASSPDRVYGYTF. Using reference TRBV5-5 and TRBJ1-2 for the parts outside the CDR3, the full variable domain is DAGVTQSPTHLIKTRGQQVTLRCSPISGHKSVSWYQQVLGQGPQFIFQYYEKEERGRGNFPDRFSARQFPNYSSELNVNALLLGDSALYLCASSPDRVYGYTFGSGTRLTVV.